This is a list of T cell receptor beta chains from one sample in a study of blood T cell repertoires in COVID-19. This table comes from immunoSEQ multiplex PCR, and its TCRdb copy is limited to in-frame clones, with some not included. Of 50,000 to 75,000 clones listed, 91% are singletons. Sequencing input: peripheral blood. The receptor source for this set is a human donor in a cohort sampled during active COVID-19. The CDR3 runs from the conserved cysteine through the conserved F or W. A D gene is named only where the DNA matches it firmly. Some rows have no size entry. The others give once, few or many, or a class for an expanded clone.

TRBJ1-2,TRBV29-1,-,-,CSAWTAPYGYTF,TGCAGCGCATGGACAGCTCCTTATGGCTACACCTTC
TRBJ2-1,TRBV10-3,-,-,CAISSEGYNEQFF,TGTGCCATCAGCTCGGAGGGCTACAATGAGCAGTTCTTC
TRBJ1-1,TRBV7-2,TRBD1,-,CASTPQGETEAFF,TGTGCCAGCACCCCTCAGGGGGAAACTGAAGCTTTCTTT
TRBJ2-5,TRBV11-2,-,-,CASSPPGRGETQYF,TGTGCCAGCAGCCCTCCGGGGCGGGGCGAGACCCAGTACTTC
TRBJ2-5,TRBV11-1,TRBD1,once,CASSLARQGIGETQYF,TGTGCCAGCAGCTTAGCGCGACAGGGAATAGGGGAGACCCAGTACTTC
TRBJ1-2,TRBV2,-,-,CASRDPVGGKAGYTF,TGTGCCAGCAGGGACCCGGTAGGGGGTAAGGCTGGCTACACCTTC
TRBJ2-7,TRBV5-4,TRBD1,few,CASSPGQQFYEQYF,TGTGCCAGCAGTCCGGGACAGCAATTTTACGAGCAGTACTTC
TRBJ2-2,TRBV29-1,-,-,CSVEVGGPGTGELFF,TGCAGCGTTGAGGTGGGGGGGCCTGGCACCGGGGAGCTGTTTTTT
TRBJ2-7,TRBV10-3,-,-,CAASSPGASPFEQYF,TGTGCCGCTTCTTCTCCGGGAGCCAGTCCTTTCGAGCAGTACTTC
TRBJ2-2,TRBV19,TRBD2,-,CASKGGLVDTGELFF,TGTGCCAGTAAGGGAGGACTAGTTGATACCGGGGAGCTGTTTTTT
TRBJ1-1,TRBV9,-,-,CASSVAGGPMNTEAFF,TGTGCCAGCAGCGTAGCCGGGGGGCCCATGAACACTGAAGCTTTCTTT
TRBJ2-7,TRBV6-6,TRBD2,-,CASRGLAGGDYEQYF,TGTGCCAGCAGGGGACTAGCGGGAGGGGACTACGAGCAGTACTTC
TRBJ2-3,TRBV14,-,-,CASSQVTASDTQYF,TGTGCCAGCAGCCAAGTCACAGCTTCGGATACGCAGTATTTT
TRBJ2-3,TRBV6-2/TRBV6-3,-,-,CASSYSPFREGGTDTQYF,TGTGCCAGCAGTTACTCCCCTTTCAGGGAAGGGGGCACAGATACGCAGTATTTT
TRBJ1-4,TRBV6-5,-,-,CASSPPGEKLFF,TGTGCCAGCAGCCCCCCCGGGGAAAAACTGTTTTTT
TRBJ2-1,TRBV6-5,-,-,CASSSPLRGNEQFF,TGTGCCAGCAGTTCCCCCCTCAGGGGTAATGAGCAGTTCTTC
TRBJ2-7,TRBV5-8,TRBD1,-,CGGQGLYEQYF,TGTGGGGGACAGGGCCTCTACGAGCAGTACTTC
TRBJ2-7,TRBV3-1/TRBV3-2,-,once,CASSQATGTYEQYF,TGTGCCAGCAGCCAAGCGACGGGAACCTACGAGCAGTACTTC